This T cell receptor beta chain was sequenced in a study of blood T cell repertoires in COVID-19 (dated by TCRdb to the early 2020s). A note on the overall study: Samples from collaborators originated in the United States, Italy and Spain and spanned both the acute and convalescent phases of COVID-19. Deeply sampled blood TCRbeta repertoires from subjects exposed to, actively infected with, or recovered from COVID-19 were included in the dataset. Nearly every sample came with metadata listing a de-identified subject ID, COVID-19 status, age in years and sex. A freely available public database, intended as a resource for researchers studying the immune response to SARS-CoV-2, is where the repertoires were released. Where available, HLA class I and class II types were obtained from metadata supplied by the sample provider rather than from assay-based typing. Samples came from the ongoing ImmuneRACE study (first 160 participants) plus 1,254 subjects from 6 global collaborators. The material from the prospective study consisted of cDNA or gDNA derived from T cells, B-cell-depleted T cells, or PBMCs. What the study reported, not specific to this receptor: The amount of clinical and demographic metadata varied by source and participant and was provided uncurated.

TCRbeta CDR3 regions were amplified from genomic DNA by means of the immunoSEQ Assay, a bias-controlled multiplex PCR. The paper's processing steps were these. The number of nucleated cells in each sample was estimated by amplification of reference gene primers within the assay. To quantify the absolute abundance of each unique TCRbeta CDR3 rearrangement, sequence reads were collapsed and filtered. Productive Simpson clonality was computed per sample as the square root of Simpson's diversity index over productive rearrangements. This immuneACCESS table, as held by TCRdb, lists in-frame sequences with V and J called but not all clones. Of the missing ones, under half trace to an unresolved V gene in checked studies; the others have no known cause. For V, J and clone size, that table is used; D and trimming come from the DNA. The sample table records about 45,000 clones; more than 75% of these occur just once. The ten top clones hold around a fifth of the sample.

CDR1 and CDR2, per the germline V gene, are SGHTA and FQGNSA. V loses 1 base of germline sequence and J loses 2 bases, and the interval between the two ends is 11 bases. The cysteine opens and the phenylalanine closes a CDR3 of 15 amino acids. CDR3 DNA only is kept here, 45 bases in frame from base 1. Remarks on this clone: The target of this receptor is not known. No per-base quality is available; no much larger clone lies one base away.

Whole blood was collected in K2EDTA tubes by collaborating institutions according to the institutions' own protocols. For TCRbeta analysis, collaborators shipped samples in one of three forms: frozen whole blood, isolated PBMCs, or DNA extracted from either of those sample types. The chain uses TRBV7-2 and TRBJ1-2; the D gene is perhaps TRBD1, on 5 matching bases. The TCR originated in a man in his sixties or seventies with active COVID-19. Sequencing used peripheral blood. The CDR3 has the sequence CASSLEMAGNYGYTF. Here is the DNA: TGTGCCAGCAGCTTAGAGATGGCAGGGAACTATGGCTACACCTTC.